The clone carrying this T cell receptor (beta chain) was detected only once. Its cognate antigen is unknown. This entry is derived from a study of T cells in Graves' hyperthyroidism and ophthalmopathy. Study-wide results and caveats: Within blood appeared most thyroid clonotypes that had expanded above 0.001.

Amplification of TCR beta CDR3 regions was performed using RNA transcripts as template. In the first-round RT-PCR of the TCR CDR3, the HTBI primer set was used. Using its own MiXCR run on the multiplex PCR reads, TCRdb lists one record per CDR3 protein. The sample holds hundreds of thousands of distinct CDR3 sequences; over 40% are singletons and the top ten take about 7.2%. Uncontrolled infection, other autoimmune disease, pregnancy or lactation disqualified patients from enrolment. Diagnostic assessment was based on clinical symptoms, serum thyroxine and TRAb, thyroid ultrasound and orbital computed tomography. The clonotype was recovered from an adult man with Graves' disease, either hyperthyroidism or ophthalmopathy (not recorded which). The sample was peripheral blood or thyroid tissue (not recorded which).

The CDR3 protein is CASSMEQGSPLHF. CDR3 nucleotide sequence: TGTGCCAGTAGTATGGAACAGGGATCACCCCTCCACTTT. The J gene is TRBJ1-6, the V gene TRBV19; perhaps TRBD1 as D (6 bases). The V gene's germline CDR1 is LNHDA and CDR2 SQIVND (reference sequence). Trimming took 3 bases from V and 10 from J, leaving 10 bases between them. This CDR3 comprises 13 residues.